The rows below give T cell receptor beta chains drawn from one sample of a study of T-cell reconstitution after alpha-beta-depleted transplantation in children. Via MiXCR, TCRdb re-called the PCR reads, giving one row per CDR3 protein. The sample lists 140,000 to 150,000 distinct CDR3 sequences; around 8.8% were seen once. This sample comprised PBMCs, mostly from graft donor cells, obtained 180 days after TCRalphabeta/CD19-depleted stem cell transplant. The receptors shown here come from a female patient between 2 and 15 years old who had a stem cell transplant for congenital amegakaryocytic thrombocytopenia, so the T cells may come from the graft donor. The CDR3 runs from the conserved cysteine through the conserved F or W. The D gene is left open where the match is weak. Not every row has a clone size; where given, it reads once, few, many or a size class.

D gene | J gene | clone size | V gene | CDR3 DNA | CDR3 protein
- | TRBJ1-1 | many | TRBV28 | TGTGCCAGCAGGCAGGGGCTGAACACTGAAGCTTTCTTT | CASRQGLNTEAFF
- | TRBJ2-7 | many | TRBV30 | TGTGCCTGGAGTAGGGCCCCTACACACTACGAGCAGTACTTC | CAWSRAPTHYEQYF
- | TRBJ2-7 | few | TRBV5-1 | TGCGCCAGCAGCTTGGAGTTTTACAGGGTAATGGACGAGCAGTACTTC | CASSLEFYRVMDEQYF
- | TRBJ1-4 | many | TRBV6-1 | TGTGCCAGCAGTCCCAAACAGCAAGAGAATGAAAAACTGTTTTTT | CASSPKQQENEKLFF
- | TRBJ2-1 | - | TRBV5-1 | TGCGCCAGCAGTCTTGCCGCACAAGCGGTAAATGAGCAGTTCTTC | CASSLAAQAVNEQFF
- | TRBJ2-5 | many | TRBV12-3/TRBV12-4 | TGTGCCAGCAGTCCCGGGGGACAAGAGACCCAGTACTTC | CASSPGGQETQYF
- | TRBJ2-7 | - | TRBV5-1 | TGCGCCAGCAGCCCATCCTTAGGAGGCGGCAGGTACTACGAGCAGTACTTC | CASSPSLGGGRYYEQYF
TRBD2 | TRBJ2-3 | - | TRBV19 | TGTGCCAGTAGCACAGGACTAGCGCAAGACACAGATACGCAGTATTTT | CASSTGLAQDTDTQYF
- | TRBJ2-3 | many | TRBV7-6 | TGTGCCAGCAGCTTAGCTTGGGGCAGCACAGATACGCAGTATTTT | CASSLAWGSTDTQYF
TRBD1 | TRBJ1-5 | few | TRBV19 | TGTGCCAGTAGTATGAGGGGACAGCACAATCAGCCCCAGCATTTT | CASSMRGQHNQPQHF
TRBD1 | TRBJ2-7 | - | TRBV7-9 | TGTGCCAGCAGCGACGACAGGGTCCACGAGCAGTACTTC | CASSDDRVHEQYF
- | TRBJ1-1 | many | TRBV7-9 | TGTGCCAGCTTACCAAGGGTCCCGAACACTGAAGCTTTCTTT | CASLPRVPNTEAFF
- | TRBJ2-5 | many | TRBV12-3/TRBV12-4 | TGTGCCAGCAGTTCCGCTCGAATGGAGACCCAGTACTTC | CASSSARMETQYF
- | TRBJ2-2 | few | TRBV20-1 | TGCAGTGCTAGATCCGGACCGCATAACACCGGGGAGCTGTTTTTT | CSARSGPHNTGELFF
- | TRBJ2-3 | many | TRBV7-2 | TGTGCCAGCAGCCCCGGGTTGGTTAGCACAGATACGCAGTATTTT | CASSPGLVSTDTQYF
- | TRBJ2-7 | many | TRBV5-6 | TGTGCCAGCAGCCAGTCACGCTACGAGCAGTACTTC | CASSQSRYEQYF
TRBD1 | TRBJ2-1 | - | TRBV20-1 | TGCAGTGCTAGAGACCCGACAGGGGGCAATGAGCAGTTCTTC | CSARDPTGGNEQFF
- | TRBJ2-7 | many | TRBV5-1 | TGCGCCAGCAGCCCCGGACAGAAACCTCATATCTCCTACGAGCAGTACTTC | CASSPGQKPHISYEQYF
- | TRBJ2-3 | many | TRBV7-6 | TGTGCCAGCAGCTTAGGCCTAGTCCGCGATACGCAGTATTTT | CASSLGLVRDTQYF
- | TRBJ2-3 | many | TRBV11-2 | TGTGCCAGCAGCCAGATCCAGGTGCCCCCCACAGATACGCAGTATTTT | CASSQIQVPPTDTQYF
TRBD2 | TRBJ2-1 | few | TRBV20-1 | TGCAGTGTCTCTTCTAGCGGGGACTACAATGAGCAGTTCTTC | CSVSSSGDYNEQFF
- | TRBJ1-4 | many | TRBV18 | TGTGCCAGCTCACCAGGAATTCGGACTTCAACTAATGAAAAACTGTTTTTT | CASSPGIRTSTNEKLFF
- | TRBJ1-1 | many | TRBV29-1 | TGCAGCGTTGAACTTGTGGGCACTGAAGCTTTCTTT | CSVELVGTEAFF
- | TRBJ1-5 | - | TRBV9 | TGTGCCAGCAGCGTAAACCGGGGTGATCAGCCCCAGCATTTT | CASSVNRGDQPQHF
- | TRBJ2-5 | few | TRBV29-1 | TGCAGCGTTGAAGGACACGGACATGGGGCGATTGAGACCCAGTACTTC | CSVEGHGHGAIETQYF
- | TRBJ2-7 | few | TRBV27 | TGTGCCAGCAGTAAGAAGGGGGGTGGGTACGAGCAGTACTTC | CASSKKGGGYEQYF
TRBD2 | TRBJ2-1 | few | TRBV4-1 | TGCGCCAGCAGCCGGCGGGAGGGCCACAATGAGCAGTTCTTC | CASSRREGHNEQFF
TRBD2 | TRBJ2-7 | many | TRBV4-1 | TGCGCCAGCAGCCAAGAGACTAGCGGCTACGAGCAGTACTTC | CASSQETSGYEQYF
- | TRBJ1-1 | - | TRBV5-8 | TGTGCCAGCAGCGTGTGGGGGGCGTTGAACACTGAAGCTTTCTTT | CASSVWGALNTEAFF
- | TRBJ2-3 | many | TRBV20-1 | TGCAGTGATCAACTAGCTAGCACAGATACGCAGTATTTT | CSDQLASTDTQYF
TRBD1 | TRBJ1-2 | many | TRBV20-1 | TGCAGTGCTTACAGGGGTGGCTACACCTTC | CSAYRGGYTF
TRBD1 | TRBJ1-2 | few | TRBV27 | TGTGCCAGCAGAAATCCTGGACAGGGAAATGGCTACACCTTC | CASRNPGQGNGYTF
- | TRBJ2-1 | few | TRBV20-1 | TGCAGTGCGCCGATCTCACCAAGCTCCTACAATGAGCAGTTCTTC | CSAPISPSSYNEQFF
TRBD2 | TRBJ2-7 | many | TRBV29-1 | TGCAGCGTGCTAGCGGGGGGAGCTTTTACCTACGAGCAGTACTTC | CSVLAGGAFTYEQYF
TRBD2 | TRBJ2-1 | many | TRBV5-8 | TGTGCCAGCAGCTTGGGGGACGTTGCGGGGGATATGTTATTCTTC | CASSLGDVAGDMLFF